This T cell receptor beta chain was captured in a study of shared clonotypes between healthy human individuals. Overall study context: With ages of 18 to 49, the donors were a couple of women and a few men. Findings and caveats of the study: Non-shared clonotypes showed lower generation probabilities than clonotypes common to all four donors.

On this clone itself: What it binds is unknown. The sample contains more than one DNA sequence encoding this CDR3.

Data came from immunoSEQ multiplex PCR; TCRdb stores just in-frame clones and leaves some out. This table has millions of clones, around 93% appearing once. Germline CDR1 reads MNHEY; CDR2 reads SMNVEV (reference sequence). The CDR3 runs to 15 residues. The J segment lost 8 bases and the V segment lost 4 bases, leaving 7 bases of the junction unmatched. Cells designated naive CD8 were CD45RO-negative and were positively selected for CCR7, with terminally differentiated effector memory CD45RA+ cells excluded. Recent vaccinations or acute infections were absent in the healthy HIV-negative adult donors.

The source is a man aged 18 to 30 in good health. Some clones in this sample may be carry-over from other donors' samples. The chain links TRBV27 to TRBJ2-1; 11 bases align to TRBD2. The sample consisted of naive CD8+ T cells from PBMCs. CDR3 in amino acids: CASSSLAGGRDEQFF. Here the CDR3 DNA reads TGTGCCAGCAGTTCCCTAGCGGGAGGTAGGGATGAGCAGTTCTTC.